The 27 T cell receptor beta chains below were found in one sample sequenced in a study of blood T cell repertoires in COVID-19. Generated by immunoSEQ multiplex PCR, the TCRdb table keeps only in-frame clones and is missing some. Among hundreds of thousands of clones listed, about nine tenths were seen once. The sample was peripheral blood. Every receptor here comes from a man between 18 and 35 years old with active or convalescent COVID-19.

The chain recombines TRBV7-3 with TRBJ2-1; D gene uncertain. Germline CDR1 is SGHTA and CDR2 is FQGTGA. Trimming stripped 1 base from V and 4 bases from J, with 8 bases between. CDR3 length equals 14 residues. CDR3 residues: CASSLNTAYNEQFF. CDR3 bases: TGTGCCAGCAGCTTAAACACAGCATACAATGAGCAGTTCTTC.

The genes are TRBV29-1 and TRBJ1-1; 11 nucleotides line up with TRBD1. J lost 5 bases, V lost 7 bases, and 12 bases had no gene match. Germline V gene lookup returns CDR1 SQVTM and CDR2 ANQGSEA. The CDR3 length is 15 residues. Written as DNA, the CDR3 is TGCAGCGCTGCCGGACAGGGGGCGAGTAGGACTGAAGCTTTCTTT. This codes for CSAAGQGASRTEAFF. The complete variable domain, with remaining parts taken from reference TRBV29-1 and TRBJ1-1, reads SAVISQKPSRDICQRGTSLTIQCQVDSQVTMMFWYRQQPGQSLTLIATANQGSEATYESGFVIDKFPISRPNLTFSTLTVSNMSPEDSSIYLCSAAGQGASRTEAFFGQGTRLTVV.

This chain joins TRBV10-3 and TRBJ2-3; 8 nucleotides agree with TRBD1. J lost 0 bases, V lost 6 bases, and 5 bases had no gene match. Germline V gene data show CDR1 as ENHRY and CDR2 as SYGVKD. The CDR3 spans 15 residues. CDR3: CAISLRQGSTDTQYF. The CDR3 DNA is TGTGCCATCAGCTTGAGACAGGGGAGCACAGATACGCAGTATTTT.

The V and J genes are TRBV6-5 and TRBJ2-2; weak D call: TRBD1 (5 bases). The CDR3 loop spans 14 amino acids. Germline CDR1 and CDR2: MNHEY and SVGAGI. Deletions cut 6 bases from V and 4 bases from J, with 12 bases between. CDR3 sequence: CASRHRLLTGELFF. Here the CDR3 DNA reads TGTGCCAGCAGACACAGGTTACTCACCGGGGAGCTGTTTTTT.

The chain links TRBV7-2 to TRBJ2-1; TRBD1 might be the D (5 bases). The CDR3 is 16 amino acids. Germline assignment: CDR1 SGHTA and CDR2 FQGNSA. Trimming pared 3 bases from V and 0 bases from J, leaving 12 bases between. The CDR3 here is CASSFPGKSSYNEQFF. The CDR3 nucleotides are TGTGCCAGCAGCTTCCCAGGGAAGAGCTCCTACAATGAGCAGTTCTTC.

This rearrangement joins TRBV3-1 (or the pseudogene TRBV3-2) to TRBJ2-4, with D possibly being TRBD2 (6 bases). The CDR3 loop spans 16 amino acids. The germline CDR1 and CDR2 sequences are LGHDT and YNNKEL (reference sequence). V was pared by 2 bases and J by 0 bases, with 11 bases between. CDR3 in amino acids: CASSQWGVGAKNIQYF. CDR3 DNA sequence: TGTGCCAGCAGCCAATGGGGGGTTGGAGCCAAAAACATTCAGTACTTC.

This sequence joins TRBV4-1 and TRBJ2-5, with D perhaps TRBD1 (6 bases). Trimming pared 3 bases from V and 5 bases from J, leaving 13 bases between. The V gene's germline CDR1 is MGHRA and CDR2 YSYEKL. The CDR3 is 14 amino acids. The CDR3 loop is CASSHVQGRETQYF. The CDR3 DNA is TGCGCCAGCAGCCACGTGCAGGGGCGGGAGACCCAGTACTTC.

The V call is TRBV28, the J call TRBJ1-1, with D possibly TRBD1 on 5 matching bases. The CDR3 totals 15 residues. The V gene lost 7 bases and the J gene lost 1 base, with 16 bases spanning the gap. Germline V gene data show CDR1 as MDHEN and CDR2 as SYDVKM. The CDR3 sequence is CASTITGLKNTEAFF. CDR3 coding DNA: TGTGCCAGCACTATTACGGGACTCAAGAACACTGAAGCTTTCTTT. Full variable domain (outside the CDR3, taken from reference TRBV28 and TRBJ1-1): DVKVTQSSRYLVKRTGEKVFLECVQDMDHENMFWYRQDPGLGLRLIYFSYDVKMKEKGDIPEGYSVSREKKERFSLILESASTNQTSMYLCASTITGLKNTEAFFGQGTRLTVV.

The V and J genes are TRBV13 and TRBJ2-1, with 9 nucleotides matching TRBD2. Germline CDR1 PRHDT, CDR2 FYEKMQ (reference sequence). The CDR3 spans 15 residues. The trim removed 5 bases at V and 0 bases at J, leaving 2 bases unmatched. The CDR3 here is CASSLAGSSYNEQFF. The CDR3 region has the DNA TGTGCCAGCAGCCTAGCGGGGAGCTCCTACAATGAGCAGTTCTTC.

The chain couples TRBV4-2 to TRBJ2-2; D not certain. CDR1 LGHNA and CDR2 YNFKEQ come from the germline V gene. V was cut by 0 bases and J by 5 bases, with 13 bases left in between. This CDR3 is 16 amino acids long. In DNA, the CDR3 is TGTGCCAGCAGCCAAGATCTGGTGACTCATACCGGGGAGCTGTTTTTT. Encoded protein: CASSQDLVTHTGELFF.

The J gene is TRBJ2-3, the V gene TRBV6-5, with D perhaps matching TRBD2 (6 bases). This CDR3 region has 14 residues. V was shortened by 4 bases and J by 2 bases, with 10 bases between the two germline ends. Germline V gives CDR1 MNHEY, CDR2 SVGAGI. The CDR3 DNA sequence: TGTGCCAGCAGTTTTAGCGGATACACAGATACGCAGTATTTT. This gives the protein CASSFSGYTDTQYF.

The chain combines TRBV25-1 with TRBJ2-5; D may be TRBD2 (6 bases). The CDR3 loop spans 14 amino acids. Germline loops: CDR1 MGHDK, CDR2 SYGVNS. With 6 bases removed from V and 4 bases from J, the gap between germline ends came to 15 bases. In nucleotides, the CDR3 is TGTGCCAGCAGCCCATTCGGAGGGGTAGAGACCCAGTACTTC. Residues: CASSPFGGVETQYF.

The CDR3 bases are TGTGCCAGCTCGGCCGGGGTTTACAATGAGCAGTTCTTC. This gives the protein CASSAGVYNEQFF. The chain carries TRBV12-3 or TRBV12-4 and TRBJ2-1; a possible D gene is TRBD2 (5 bases). The CDR3 is 13 residues long. V gave up 8 bases and J gave up 4 bases, with 12 bases separating them.

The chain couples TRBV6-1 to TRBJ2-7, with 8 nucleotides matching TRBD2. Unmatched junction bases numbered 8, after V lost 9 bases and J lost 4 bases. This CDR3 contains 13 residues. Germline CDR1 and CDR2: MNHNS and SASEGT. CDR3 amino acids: CARTRGGGYEQYF. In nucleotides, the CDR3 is TGTGCCAGGACCCGGGGGGGTGGGTACGAGCAGTACTTC.

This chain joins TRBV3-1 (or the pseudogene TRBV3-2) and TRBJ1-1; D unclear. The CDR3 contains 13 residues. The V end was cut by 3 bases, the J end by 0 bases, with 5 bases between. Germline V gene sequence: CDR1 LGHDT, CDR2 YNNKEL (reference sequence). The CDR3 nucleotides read TGTGCCAGCAGCCAGCTAATGAACACTGAAGCTTTCTTT. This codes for CASSQLMNTEAFF.

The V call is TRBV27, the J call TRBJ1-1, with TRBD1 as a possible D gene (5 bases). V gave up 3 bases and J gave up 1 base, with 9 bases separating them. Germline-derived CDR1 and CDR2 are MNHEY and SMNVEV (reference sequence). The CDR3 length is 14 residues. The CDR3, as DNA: TGTGCCAGCAGTTTCACAGGAAAGAACACTGAAGCTTTCTTT. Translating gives CASSFTGKNTEAFF.

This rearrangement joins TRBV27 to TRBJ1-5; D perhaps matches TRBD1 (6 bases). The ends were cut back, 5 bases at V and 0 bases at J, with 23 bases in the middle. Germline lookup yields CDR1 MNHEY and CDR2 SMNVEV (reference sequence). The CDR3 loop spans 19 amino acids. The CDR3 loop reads CASSRFGRGMAYSNQPQHF. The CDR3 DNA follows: TGTGCCAGCAGTCGGTTCGGCAGGGGCATGGCGTATAGCAATCAGCCCCAGCATTTT.

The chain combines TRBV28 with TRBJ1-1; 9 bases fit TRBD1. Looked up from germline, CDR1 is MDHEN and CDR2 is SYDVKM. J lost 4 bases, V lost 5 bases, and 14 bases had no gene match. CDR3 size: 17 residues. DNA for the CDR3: TGTGCCAGCAGTATCGATTCCGGGACAGGGAGGGGCACTGAAGCTTTCTTT. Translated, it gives CASSIDSGTGRGTEAFF.

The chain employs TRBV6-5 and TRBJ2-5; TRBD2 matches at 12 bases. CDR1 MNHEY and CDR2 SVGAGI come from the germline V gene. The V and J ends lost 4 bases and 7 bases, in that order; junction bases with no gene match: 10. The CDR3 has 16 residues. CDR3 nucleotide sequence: TGTGCCAGCAGTTTTCTAGCGGGAGGGTATCGGGGGACCCAGTACTTC. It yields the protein CASSFLAGGYRGTQYF.

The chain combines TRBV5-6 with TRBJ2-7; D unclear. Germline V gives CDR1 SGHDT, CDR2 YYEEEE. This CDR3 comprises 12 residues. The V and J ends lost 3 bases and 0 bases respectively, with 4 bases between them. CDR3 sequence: CASSSSSYEQYF. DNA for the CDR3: TGTGCCAGCAGCTCGAGCTCCTACGAGCAGTACTTC. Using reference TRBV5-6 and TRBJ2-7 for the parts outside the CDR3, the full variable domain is DAGVTQSPTHLIKTRGQQVTLRCSPKSGHDTVSWYQQALGQGPQFIFQYYEEEERQRGNFPDRFSGHQFPNYSSELNVNALLLGDSALYLCASSSSSYEQYFGPGTRLTVT.

CDR3 nucleotides: TGTGCCAGCAGCCTCCTGACAGGGGATCAGCCCCAGCATTTT. Its translation is CASSLLTGDQPQHF. The V gene is TRBV28, the J gene TRBJ1-5; the match to TRBD1 covers 8 bases. This CDR3 is 14 amino acids long. The germline gives CDR1 MDHEN, CDR2 SYDVKM. J was trimmed by 5 bases and V by 6 bases; bases with no gene match: 6.

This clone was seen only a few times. DNA of the CDR3: TGTGCCAGCAGCGTGCGGCTAGCGGGGGGAAGTTACAATGAGCAGTTCTTC. Residues: CASSVRLAGGSYNEQFF. This chain links TRBV9 with TRBJ2-1, with 11 bases lining up with TRBD2. Looked up from germline, CDR1 is SGDLS and CDR2 is YYNGEE. V shed 2 bases and J 4 bases; nucleotides not matched to a gene: 8. The CDR3 is 17 residues long.

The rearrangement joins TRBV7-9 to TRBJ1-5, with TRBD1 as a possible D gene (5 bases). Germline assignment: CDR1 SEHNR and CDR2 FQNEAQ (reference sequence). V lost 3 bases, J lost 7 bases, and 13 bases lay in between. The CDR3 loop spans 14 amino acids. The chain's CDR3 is CASSFSTGDQPQHF. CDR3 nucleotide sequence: TGTGCCAGCAGCTTCTCGACGGGGGACCAGCCCCAGCATTTT. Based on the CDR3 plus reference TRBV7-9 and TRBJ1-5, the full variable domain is DTGVSQNPRHKITKRGQNVTFRCDPISEHNRLYWYRQTLGQGPEFLTYFQNEAQLEKSRLLSDRFSAERPKGSFSTLEIQRTEQGDSAMYLCASSFSTGDQPQHFGDGTRLSIL.

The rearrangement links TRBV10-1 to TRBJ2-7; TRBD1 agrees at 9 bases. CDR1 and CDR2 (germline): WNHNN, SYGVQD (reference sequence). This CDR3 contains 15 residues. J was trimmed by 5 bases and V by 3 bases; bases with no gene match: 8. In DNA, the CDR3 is TGCGCCAGCAGTGACTCCGGGACAGGGTCCCACGAGCAGTACTTC. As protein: CASSDSGTGSHEQYF.

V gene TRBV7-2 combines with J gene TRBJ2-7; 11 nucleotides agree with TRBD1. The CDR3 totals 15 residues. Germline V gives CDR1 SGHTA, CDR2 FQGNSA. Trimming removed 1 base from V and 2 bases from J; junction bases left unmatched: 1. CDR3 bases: TGTGCCAGCAGCTTAGTGGGACAGGGGGCCTACGAGCAGTACTTC. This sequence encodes CASSLVGQGAYEQYF.

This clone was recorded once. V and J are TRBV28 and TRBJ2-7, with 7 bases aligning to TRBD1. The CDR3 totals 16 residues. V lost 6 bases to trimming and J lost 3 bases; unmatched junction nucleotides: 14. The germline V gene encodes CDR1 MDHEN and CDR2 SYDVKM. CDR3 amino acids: CASRPGTVTSFYEQYF. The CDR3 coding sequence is TGTGCCAGCAGGCCCGGGACAGTAACCAGTTTCTACGAGCAGTACTTC.

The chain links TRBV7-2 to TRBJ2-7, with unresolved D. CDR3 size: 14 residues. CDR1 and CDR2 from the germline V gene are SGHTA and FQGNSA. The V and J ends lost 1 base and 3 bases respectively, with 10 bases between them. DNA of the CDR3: TGTGCCAGCAGCTTAGTAGGTGACAACTACGAGCAGTACTTC. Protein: CASSLVGDNYEQYF.